A single T cell receptor beta chain is shown here with its context. No antigen is known for it. The data were obtained in a study of cytomegalovirus exposure and HLA in healthy donors. Study-wide results and limits: Exclusion as indistinguishable affected some V segments, including TRBV6-2 and TRBV6-3. Later findings reportedly placed an Asian-associated ancestry cluster below the approximately 620-donor mean for N-insertions. According to the study, 160 or so TCR beta chains were cytomegalovirus-associated.

The study ran its PCR with 60 Vbeta and 13 Jbeta primers. The data were produced by immunoSEQ multiplex PCR, yet TCRdb's version contains in-frame clones alone and is incomplete. The repertoire consists of some 96,000 clones, with about 80% occurring once and the leading ten covering 1.5% to 2.5%. CDR1 is MGHRA, CDR2 YSYEKL, per germline. Trimming took 0 bases from V and 2 from J, leaving 13 bases between them. This CDR3 has 16 residues. Sequencing was performed on PBMCs. The chain employs TRBV4-1 and TRBJ1-1; D uncertain. The receptor's source is a man aged 35-49 years in good health and CMV-seronegative. DNA for the CDR3: TGCGCCAGCAGCCAAGATGGAGCGGGAGGCAACACTGAAGCTTTCTTT. Protein sequence: CASSQDGAGGNTEAFF.